These 24 T cell receptor beta chains originate from one sample sequenced in a study of cytomegalovirus exposure and HLA in healthy donors. PCR used 60 Vbeta primers and 13 Jbeta primers. Data came from immunoSEQ multiplex PCR; TCRdb stores just in-frame clones and leaves some out. The data contain roughly 180,000 clones, about four fifths of them singletons. Input material: PBMCs. These receptors came from a girl under 18 in good health and CMV-seropositive.

This clone was picked up one time. V usage is TRBV7-8 and J usage is TRBJ1-4, with 10 bases lining up with TRBD1. The V and J ends lost 5 bases and 7 bases, in that order; junction bases with no gene match: 7. In germline, CDR1 is SGHVS, CDR2 FQNEAQ. The CDR3 covers 15 residues. CDR3 residues: CASSTTGGLGEKLFF. DNA for the CDR3: TGTGCCAGCAGCACGACAGGGGGCCTGGGTGAAAAACTGTTTTTT.

V gene TRBV2 combines with J gene TRBJ2-2; maybe TRBD2 (7 bases). The CDR3 spans 15 residues. V lost 3 bases and J lost 2, with 10 bases in between. Per germline, CDR1 SNHLY and CDR2 FYNNEI. CDR3 in amino acids: CASSEGGLNTGELFF. The CDR3 bases are TGTGCCAGCAGTGAGGGGGGGCTTAACACCGGGGAGCTGTTTTTT.

Note on this clone: Relative to the germline gene, one junction end is altered; a read error may explain this. Different DNA sequences within this sample yield the same CDR3. J is TRBJ2-1 and V is TRBV10-2, with 7 bases matching TRBD2. The CDR3 has 14 amino acids. Germline lookup yields CDR1 WSHSY and CDR2 SAAADI. The CDR3 bases are TGTGCCAGCAGTGAGTTAAAGGGGAGGGGTGAGCAGTTCTTC. Its protein product is CASSELKGRGEQFF.

The CDR3: CASSLFSGTEAFF. In DNA, the CDR3 is TGCGCCAGCAGCTTATTTTCGGGGACTGAAGCTTTCTTT. The chain links TRBV10-2 to TRBJ1-1, with D hard to call. The CDR3 totals 13 residues. Germline CDR1 and CDR2: WSHSY and SAAADI. Trimming took 6 bases from V and 5 from J, leaving 13 bases between them.

V is TRBV18 and J is TRBJ1-3; D gene ambiguous. The CDR3 consists of 11 residues. V was shortened by 6 bases and J by 4 bases, with 4 bases between the two germline ends. From germline, CDR1 is KGHSH and CDR2 LQKENI. The CDR3: CASSPGNTIYF. The CDR3 DNA sequence: TGTGCCAGCTCCCCGGGAAACACCATATATTTT.

V gene TRBV5-1 combines with J gene TRBJ2-1, with 8 bases identical to TRBD1. Germline CDR1 and CDR2: SGHRS and YFSETQ. V shed 1 base, J shed 8 bases, and the junction held 8 bases outside the gene matches. The CDR3 runs to 15 residues. CDR3 bases: TGCGCCAGCAGCTTGATGAGCAGGGGGCCGGATGAGCAGTTCTTC. It translates to CASSLMSRGPDEQFF.

This chain connects TRBV6-5 to TRBJ1-2; 9 nucleotides match TRBD1. This CDR3 spans 13 amino acids. Trimming took 5 bases from V and 11 from J; bases not matched to a gene: 9. Germline-derived CDR1 and CDR2 are MNHEY and SVGAGI. The CDR3: CASSGTGGRPYTF. The DNA of the CDR3 is TGTGCCAGCAGTGGAACAGGGGGCCGCCCTTACACCTTC.

The gene calls are TRBV7-9 and TRBJ1-1; D ambiguous. Germline V gene data show CDR1 as SEHNR and CDR2 as FQNEAQ (reference sequence). The ends were cut back, 4 bases at V and 8 bases at J, with 20 bases in the middle. There are 15 residues in the CDR3. The CDR3 DNA sequence: TGTGCCAGCAGCTCGGACTTCCCGTCCCGTTCCGAAGCTTTCTTT. It yields the protein CASSSDFPSRSEAFF.

This chain uses TRBV5-1 with TRBJ2-7; weak D call: TRBD1 (6 bases). V lost 2 bases, J lost 0 bases, and 15 bases lay in between. Germline V gives CDR1 SGHRS, CDR2 YFSETQ. This CDR3 is 16 amino acids long. The CDR3 loop reads CASSLPLGTFSYEQYF. The CDR3 region has the DNA TGCGCCAGCAGCTTACCCCTCGGGACATTCTCCTACGAGCAGTACTTC.

Turning to this clone: The sample carries other DNA sequences with the same CDR3. This chain connects TRBV7-6 to TRBJ2-7; weak D call: TRBD1 (5 bases). Per germline, CDR1 SGHVS and CDR2 FNYEAQ. V was shortened by 1 base and J by 5 bases, with 12 bases between the two germline ends. The CDR3 consists of 14 residues. The CDR3 nucleotides read TGTGCCAGCAGCTTAGTGGCAGGGAAAGACGAGCAGTACTTC. As protein: CASSLVAGKDEQYF.

The chain is built from TRBV9 and TRBJ2-5, with 7 nucleotides matching TRBD2. The V gene end was trimmed by 0 bases and the J gene end by 2 bases; junction bases not matched to a gene: 7. The CDR3 consists of 16 residues. The germline V gene encodes CDR1 SGDLS and CDR2 YYNGEE. The CDR3 nucleotides are TGTGCCAGCAGCGTAGCTCCCCTAGCGGCTCAAGAGACCCAGTACTTC. The encoded protein is CASSVAPLAAQETQYF.

This chain joins TRBV4-3 and TRBJ2-5, with a tentative D call TRBD1 (8 bases). The CDR3 extends over 15 amino acids. CDR1 and CDR2 from the germline V gene are LGHNA and YSLEER. V gave up 2 bases and J gave up 1 base, with 11 bases separating them. CDR3 amino acids: CASSQNRGGQETQYF. DNA for the CDR3: TGCGCCAGCAGCCAAAACAGGGGGGGCCAAGAGACCCAGTACTTC.

The gene calls are TRBV5-5 and TRBJ1-5; maybe TRBD1 (5 bases). This CDR3 has 15 amino acids. Germline values: CDR1 SGHKS, CDR2 YYEKEE (reference sequence). V lost 2 bases, J lost 6 bases, and 15 bases lay in between. CDR3: CASSFSGRLVQPQHF. In DNA form, the CDR3 reads TGTGCCAGCAGCTTTTCAGGGCGTTTGGTTCAGCCCCAGCATTTT.

The count of this clone is one. J is TRBJ2-1 and V is TRBV19; the D gene is possibly TRBD2 (6 bases). V dropped 5 bases and J dropped 2 bases, with 16 bases sitting between them. This CDR3 contains 16 residues. Germline CDR1 LNHDA, CDR2 SQIVND (reference sequence). This CDR3 is CASSLWGVRTYNEQFF. CDR3 coding DNA: TGTGCCAGTAGTCTTTGGGGGGTAAGGACCTACAATGAGCAGTTCTTC.

The table lists this clone with a count of one. The rearrangement joins TRBV5-1 to TRBJ1-1, with 9 bases aligning to TRBD1. The CDR3 sequence is 17 residues long. Germline V gives CDR1 SGHRS, CDR2 YFSETQ. V gave up 0 bases and J gave up 3 bases; unmatched junction bases: 9. CDR3 nucleotides: TGCGCCAGCAGCTTGGAACAGGGGGCGCGGGTTGACACTGAAGCTTTCTTT. Its translation is CASSLEQGARVDTEAFF.

With respect to this clone: Other nucleotide sequences from this sample produce the same CDR3. The chain couples TRBV18 to TRBJ1-5, with TRBD1 as a possible D gene (5 bases). V lost 3 bases to trimming and J lost 2 bases, with 14 bases between them. This CDR3 comprises 16 residues. Germline loops: CDR1 KGHSH, CDR2 LQKENI. The CDR3: CASSPGGAGGNQPQHF. The CDR3 bases are TGTGCCAGCTCACCGGGCGGGGCGGGTGGCAATCAGCCCCAGCATTTT.

J is TRBJ2-2 and V is TRBV25-1, with 7 bases lining up with TRBD1. CDR1 is MGHDK, CDR2 SYGVNS, per germline. There are 14 residues in the CDR3. Germline trimming cut 7 bases from V and 4 bases from J; bases unmatched to any gene: 6. As DNA, the CDR3 is TGTGCCAGCACCCGACAGGGCCGCACCGGGGAGCTGTTTTTT. Amino acids: CASTRQGRTGELFF.

J is TRBJ2-3 and V is TRBV4-3, with 8 positions matching TRBD2. Unmatched junction bases numbered 7, after V lost 0 bases and J lost 2 bases. The CDR3 contains 17 residues. Germline V gene data show CDR1 as LGHNA and CDR2 as YSLEER. The DNA for the CDR3 is TGCGCCAGCAGCCAAGATAGAGCGGGGGAGTACACAGATACGCAGTATTTT. Its translation: CASSQDRAGEYTDTQYF.

CDR3 sequence: CASSLSYGGAIDEQFF. In DNA form, the CDR3 reads TGTGCCAGCAGCTTATCATACGGGGGGGCCATAGATGAGCAGTTCTTC. The chain joins TRBV11-3 to TRBJ2-1; 8 nucleotides align to TRBD2. The V gene end was trimmed by 2 bases and the J gene end by 8 bases; junction bases not matched to a gene: 11. Germline CDR1 SGHNT, CDR2 YENEEA. The CDR3 runs to 16 residues.

The chain has TRBV27 and TRBJ1-1, with 7 nucleotides matching TRBD1. This CDR3 comprises 15 residues. CDR1 MNHEY and CDR2 SMNVEV come from the germline V gene (reference sequence). Trimming at V came to 5 bases and at J to 5 bases, leaving 11 bases not matched to a gene. The CDR3 region is CASSANRGVGTEAFF. The CDR3 region has the DNA TGTGCCAGCAGTGCCAACAGGGGCGTAGGAACTGAAGCTTTCTTT.

The chain recombines TRBV5-1 with TRBJ2-5, with D possibly matching TRBD1 (5 bases). The length of the CDR3 is 17 residues. Per the germline V gene, CDR1 is SGHRS and CDR2 is YFSETQ. V was shortened by 1 base and J by 1 base, with 17 bases between the two germline ends. The CDR3 DNA reads as TGCGCCAGCAGCTTGAGTCCCGGCGCAGGGATCCAAGAGACCCAGTACTTC. Encoded protein: CASSLSPGAGIQETQYF.

The V and J genes are TRBV7-8 and TRBJ2-5, with 8 bases that match TRBD1. V shed 3 bases and J 0 bases; nucleotides not matched to a gene: 3. The CDR3 totals 15 residues. The V gene's germline CDR1 is SGHVS and CDR2 FQNEAQ. The CDR3 DNA reads as TGTGCCAGCAGCTTCCCAGGGGGCTACCAAGAGACCCAGTACTTC. It codes for CASSFPGGYQETQYF.

The genes are TRBV5-1 and TRBJ2-4; D uncertain. In germline, CDR1 is SGHRS, CDR2 YFSETQ. This CDR3 is built from 16 residues. V gave up 0 bases and J gave up 0 bases, with 10 bases separating them. The CDR3 DNA reads TGCGCCAGCAGCTTGGAGGCGGTACTAGCCAAAAACATTCAGTACTTC. Protein sequence: CASSLEAVLAKNIQYF.

V is TRBV19 and J is TRBJ2-3; 7 nucleotides line up with TRBD1. Germline V lookup: CDR1 LNHDA, CDR2 SQIVND (reference sequence). The CDR3 length is 16 residues. V gave up 5 bases and J gave up 2 bases; unmatched junction bases: 10. In DNA form, the CDR3 reads TGTGCCAGTAGTGGCCGGAAAGGGGGCTTCACAGATACGCAGTATTTT. Translated, it gives CASSGRKGGFTDTQYF.